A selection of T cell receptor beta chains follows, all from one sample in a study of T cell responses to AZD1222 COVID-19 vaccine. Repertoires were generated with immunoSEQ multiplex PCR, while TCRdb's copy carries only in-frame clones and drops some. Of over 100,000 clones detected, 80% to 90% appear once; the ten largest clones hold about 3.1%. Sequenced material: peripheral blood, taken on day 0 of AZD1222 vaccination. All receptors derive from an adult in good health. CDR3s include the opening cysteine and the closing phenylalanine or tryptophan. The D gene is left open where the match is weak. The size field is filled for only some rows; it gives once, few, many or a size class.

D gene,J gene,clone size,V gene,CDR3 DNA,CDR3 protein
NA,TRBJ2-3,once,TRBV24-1,TGTGCCACCAGTCAAACGGGGCCTAGCACAGATACGCAGTATTTT,CATSQTGPSTDTQYF
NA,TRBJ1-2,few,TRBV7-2,TGTGCCAGCAGCTTAGCAAGCGCTCTAGGGCACTATGGCTACACCTTC,CASSLASALGHYGYTF
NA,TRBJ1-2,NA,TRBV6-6,TGTGCCAGCAGCCCCGGCGGGGACTTCTATGGCTACACCTTC,CASSPGGDFYGYTF
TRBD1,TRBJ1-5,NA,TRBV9,TGTGCCAGCAGCGTAGGGGACAGAAATCAGCCCCAGCATTTT,CASSVGDRNQPQHF
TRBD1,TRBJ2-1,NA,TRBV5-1,TGCGCCAGCAGCTCCCGTCCCGGGACAGGGATCTCCTACAATGAGCAGTTCTTC,CASSSRPGTGISYNEQFF
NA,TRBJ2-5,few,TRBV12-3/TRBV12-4,TGTGCCAGCAGTTTAGCTGGAGTCGAGACCCAGTACTTC,CASSLAGVETQYF
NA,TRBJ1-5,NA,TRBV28,TGTGCCAGCAGCCCCGGGGAGAGGACTCAGCCCCAGCATTTT,CASSPGERTQPQHF
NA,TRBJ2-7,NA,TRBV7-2,TGTGCCAGCAGCCCCGTAGGGGGTTCCTACGAGCAGTACTTC,CASSPVGGSYEQYF
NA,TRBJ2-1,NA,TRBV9,TGTGCCAGCAGCGTCGTTCCAGGGGCCTACAATGAGCAGTTCTTC,CASSVVPGAYNEQFF
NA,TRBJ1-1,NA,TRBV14,TGTGCCAGCAGCCAAGATGGGAGACCTTCGTCTGAAGCTTTCTTT,CASSQDGRPSSEAFF
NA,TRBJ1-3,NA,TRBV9,TGTGCCAGCAGCCTGGAAGGTACAAACCTACTTGGAAACACCATATATTTT,CASSLEGTNLLGNTIYF
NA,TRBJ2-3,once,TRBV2,TGTGCCAGCAGTGAAGGAGACGCACCCCCTAGCACAGATACGCAGTATTTT,CASSEGDAPPSTDTQYF
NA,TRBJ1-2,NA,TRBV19,TGTGCCAGTACCCACCCGGACCAACCCTATGGCTACACCTTC,CASTHPDQPYGYTF
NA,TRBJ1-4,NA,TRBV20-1,TGCAGTGCTTCCCGACGGGAAAAACTGTTTTTT,CSASRREKLFF
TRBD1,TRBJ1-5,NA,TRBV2,TGTGCCAGCAGAACCGGGACAGGGGTCCGCCAGCCCCAGCATTTT,CASRTGTGVRQPQHF
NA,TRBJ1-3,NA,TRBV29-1,TGCAGCGTTGAAGGGGAGACTGGAAACACCATATATTTT,CSVEGETGNTIYF
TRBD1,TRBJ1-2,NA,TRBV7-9,TGTGCCAGCAGCCTGGGGGAGGACAGGGGGCGAAGCTACACCTTC,CASSLGEDRGRSYTF
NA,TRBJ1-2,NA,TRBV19,TGTGCCAGTAGTCTCGGACGGATGATCTATGGCTACACCTTC,CASSLGRMIYGYTF
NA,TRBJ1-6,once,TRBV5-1,TGCGCCAGCAGCCTGGCCCTCGGACGATTTAATTCACCCCTCCACTTT,CASSLALGRFNSPLHF
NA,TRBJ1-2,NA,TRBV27,TGTGCCAGCAGTTTGAGGGGGGGCTCGGTAAGGTATGGCTACACCTTC,CASSLRGGSVRYGYTF
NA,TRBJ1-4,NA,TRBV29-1,TGCAGCGTTGCAGAGACAGATGAAAAACTGTTTTTT,CSVAETDEKLFF
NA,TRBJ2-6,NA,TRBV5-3,TGTGCCAGAAGCTTGTCCGCTGGGGCCAACGTCCTGACTTTC,CARSLSAGANVLTF
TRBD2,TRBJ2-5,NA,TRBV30,TGTGCCTGGAGTGGAGTCTCGGGTAGCGGGGGCTTGGGCGGGGAGACCCAGTACTTC,CAWSGVSGSGGLGGETQYF
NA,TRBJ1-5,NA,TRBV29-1,TGCAGCGTTGGGGGGGGAGGGAGTCAGCCCCAGCATTTT,CSVGGGGSQPQHF
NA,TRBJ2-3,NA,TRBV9,TGTGCCAGCAGCTCTCCCCGGGCCCAACCCGACACAGATACGCAGTATTTT,CASSSPRAQPDTDTQYF
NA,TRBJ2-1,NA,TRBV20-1,TGCAGTGCTACCTCCGCGTTCGGGCAGTTCTTC,CSATSAFGQFF
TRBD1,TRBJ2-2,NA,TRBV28,TGTGCCAGCAGTGGGAGACAGGGAGTAACCCCCGGGGAGCTGTTTTTT,CASSGRQGVTPGELFF
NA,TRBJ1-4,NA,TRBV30,TGTGCCTGGAAGGCAACTAATGAAAAACTGTTTTTT,CAWKATNEKLFF
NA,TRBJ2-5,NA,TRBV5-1,TGCGCCAGCAGCTTGGCCCTACTAGCAGAAGAGACCCAGTACTTC,CASSLALLAEETQYF
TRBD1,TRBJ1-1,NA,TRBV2,TGTGCCAGCAGCGAAGGGGGCTACACTGAAGCTTTCTTT,CASSEGGYTEAFF
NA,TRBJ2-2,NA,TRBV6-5,TGTGCCAGCGGGCCAGGTACCAACACCGGGGAGCTGTTTTTT,CASGPGTNTGELFF
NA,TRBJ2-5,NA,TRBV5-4,TGTGCCAGCAGCTTACAGGGCTCTCAAGAGACCCAGTACTTC,CASSLQGSQETQYF
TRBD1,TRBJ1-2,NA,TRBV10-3,TGTGCCATCAGTGGACACACCGGGACAGGGGGCCTCACTCAGTATGGCTACACCTTC,CAISGHTGTGGLTQYGYTF
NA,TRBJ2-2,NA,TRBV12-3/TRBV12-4,TGTGCCAGCAGTCGGGACTTCGGGGAGCTGTTTTTT,CASSRDFGELFF
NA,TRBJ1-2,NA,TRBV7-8,TGTGCCAGCAGCTTAGCGGGGGGCGCCTATGGCTACACCTTC,CASSLAGGAYGYTF
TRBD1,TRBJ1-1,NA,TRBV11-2,TGTGCCAGCAGCCCAGGGGGGTGGGGGACCCCGAACACTGAAGCTTTCTTT,CASSPGGWGTPNTEAFF
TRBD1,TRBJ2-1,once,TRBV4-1,TGCGCCAGCAGCCCACGGACAGGAAACGACTACAATGAGCAGTTCTTC,CASSPRTGNDYNEQFF
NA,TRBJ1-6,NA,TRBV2,TGTGCCAGCAGTGAGGGGAGCAGAAACAATTCACCCCTCCACTTT,CASSEGSRNNSPLHF
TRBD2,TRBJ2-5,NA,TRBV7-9,TGTGCCAGCAGCCCCCGAGCGGGACGGGAGACCCAGTACTTC,CASSPRAGRETQYF
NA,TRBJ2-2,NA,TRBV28,TGTGCCAGCCATCCGGCTAGCCTGATCGGGGAGCTGTTTTTT,CASHPASLIGELFF
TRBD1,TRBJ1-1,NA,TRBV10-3,TGTGCCATCAGTGACAGGGGGCGAGGCACTGAAGCTTTCTTT,CAISDRGRGTEAFF
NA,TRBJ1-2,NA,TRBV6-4,TGTGCCAGCAGTGCGGGAGGGTACGAGGATGGCTACACCTTC,CASSAGGYEDGYTF
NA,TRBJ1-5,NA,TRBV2,TGTGCCAGCAGGCCGGACAGATTGCCTAGTCTCGGTCAGCCCCAGCATTTT,CASRPDRLPSLGQPQHF
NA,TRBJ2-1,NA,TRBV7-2,TGTGCCAGCAGCTTAGTAGGTGTTCGTAACAATGAGCAGTTCTTC,CASSLVGVRNNEQFF
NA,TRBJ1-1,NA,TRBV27,TGTGCCAGCCGACGGGGGGCTGAAGCTTTCTTT,CASRRGAEAFF
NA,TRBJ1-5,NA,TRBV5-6,TGTGCCAGCAGCTTGGATAACCTCCCGGAGGGCAATCAGCCCCAGCATTTT,CASSLDNLPEGNQPQHF
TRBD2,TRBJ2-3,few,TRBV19,TGTGCCAGTAGTCGGCTAGCGGGAGAGGGGGATACGCAGTATTTT,CASSRLAGEGDTQYF
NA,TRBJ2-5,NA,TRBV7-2,TGTGCCAGCAGCCCTCGGGGAGGAGGACAAGAGACCCAGTACTTC,CASSPRGGGQETQYF
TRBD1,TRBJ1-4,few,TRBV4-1,TGCGCCAGCAGCCAGTTTTGGGACAGTAATGAAAAACTGTTTTTT,CASSQFWDSNEKLFF
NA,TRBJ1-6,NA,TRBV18,TGTGCCAGCTCACCACCTAAAGGCGAGGGCCCCTATAATTCACCCCTCCACTTT,CASSPPKGEGPYNSPLHF
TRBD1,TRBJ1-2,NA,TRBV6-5,TGTGCCAGCAGCCTCTCAACAGGGGGCACCTATGGCTACACCTTC,CASSLSTGGTYGYTF
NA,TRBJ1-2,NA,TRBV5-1,TGCGCCAGCACCCCGAGCGGACAGCCTCCCTATGGCTACACCTTC,CASTPSGQPPYGYTF